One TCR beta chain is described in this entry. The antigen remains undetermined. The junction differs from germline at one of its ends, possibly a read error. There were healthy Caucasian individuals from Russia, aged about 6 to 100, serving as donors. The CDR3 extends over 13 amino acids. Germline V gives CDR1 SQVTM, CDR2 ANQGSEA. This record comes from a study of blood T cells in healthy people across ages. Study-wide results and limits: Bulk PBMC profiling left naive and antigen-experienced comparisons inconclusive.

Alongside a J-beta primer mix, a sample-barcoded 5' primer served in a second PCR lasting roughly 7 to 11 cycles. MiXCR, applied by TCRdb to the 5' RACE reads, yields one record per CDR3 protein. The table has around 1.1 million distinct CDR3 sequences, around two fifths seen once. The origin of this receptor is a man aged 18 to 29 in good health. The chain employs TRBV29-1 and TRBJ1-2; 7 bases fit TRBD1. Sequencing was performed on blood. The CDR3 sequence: CSVPDRENYGCTF. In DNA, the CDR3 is TGCAGCGTTCCCGACAGGGAAAACTATGGCTGCACCTTC.